This T cell receptor (beta chain) came from a study of blood T cell repertoires in COVID-19. Study context: Samples taken during acute and convalescent COVID-19 were collected in the United States, Italy and Spain. PBMCs, B-cell-depleted T cells, or T cells were the source of the cDNA or gDNA that made up the material.

Profiling relied on immunoSEQ multiplex PCR, and the TCRdb table lists in-frame clones only, not all of them. Altogether roughly 70,000 clones are present, about 92% being singletons, with the ten largest covering 1.4% to 1.5%. With respect to this clone: The sample has other DNA sequences that encode this CDR3 too.

This clonotype originated in a man aged 45 to 65 with acute or convalescent COVID-19. The sample comprised peripheral blood.

The CDR3 DNA is TGTGCCAGCAGTCCCACCGGACTAGAGACCCAGTACTTC. As protein: CASSPTGLETQYF. The chain has TRBV27 and TRBJ2-5; D may be TRBD2 (5 bases). The germline gives CDR1 MNHEY, CDR2 SMNVEV (reference sequence). The CDR3 length is 13 residues. Trimming left V 5 bases short and J 4 bases short, with 11 bases between.